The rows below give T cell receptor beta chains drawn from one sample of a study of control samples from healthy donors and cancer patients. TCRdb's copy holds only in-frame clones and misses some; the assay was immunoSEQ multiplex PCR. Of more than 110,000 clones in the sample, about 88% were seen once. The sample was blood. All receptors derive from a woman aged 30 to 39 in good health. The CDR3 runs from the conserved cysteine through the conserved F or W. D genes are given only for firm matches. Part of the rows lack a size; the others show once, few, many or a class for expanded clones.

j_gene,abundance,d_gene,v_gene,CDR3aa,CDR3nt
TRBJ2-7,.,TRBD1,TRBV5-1,CASSSPGQGTYEQYF,TGCGCCAGCAGCTCACCGGGACAGGGGACCTACGAGCAGTACTTC
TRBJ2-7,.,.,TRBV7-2,CASSFGWEQYF,TGTGCCAGCAGCTTCGGTTGGGAGCAGTACTTC
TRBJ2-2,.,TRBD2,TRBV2,CASSGAREHTGELFF,TGTGCCAGCAGTGGAGCGCGGGAGCACACCGGGGAGCTGTTTTTT
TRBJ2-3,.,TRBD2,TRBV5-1,CASSTGGGTDTQYF,TGCGCCAGCAGTACGGGAGGGGGGACAGATACGCAGTATTTT
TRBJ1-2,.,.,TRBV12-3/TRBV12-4,CASSPGAAHGYTF,TGTGCCAGCAGCCCGGGGGCAGCGCATGGCTACACCTTC
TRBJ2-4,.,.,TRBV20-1,CSANMGNIQYF,TGCAGTGCGAACATGGGGAACATTCAGTACTTC
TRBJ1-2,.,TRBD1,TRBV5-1,CASSGRQGANGYTF,TGCGCCAGCAGCGGAAGACAGGGGGCGAACGGCTACACCTTC
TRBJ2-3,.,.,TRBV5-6,CASNPTGGTQYF,TGTGCCAGCAACCCGACAGGAGGTACGCAGTATTTT
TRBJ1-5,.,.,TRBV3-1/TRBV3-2,CASSLGTTQPQHF,TGTGCCAGCAGTCTCGGGACAACTCAGCCCCAGCATTTT
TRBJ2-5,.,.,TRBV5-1,CASSSDKETQYF,TGCGCCAGCAGCTCCGACAAAGAGACCCAGTACTTC
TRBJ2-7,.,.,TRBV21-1,CASSKERGSPSYEQYF,TGTGCCAGCAGCAAAGAGCGCGGGTCCCCCTCCTACGAGCAGTACTTC
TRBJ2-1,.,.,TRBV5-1,CASSLEVPYNEQFF,TGCGCCAGCAGCTTGGAAGTTCCCTACAATGAGCAGTTCTTC
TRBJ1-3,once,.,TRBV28,CASSGTDNSGNTIYF,TGTGCCAGCAGTGGAACCGACAACTCTGGAAACACCATATATTTT
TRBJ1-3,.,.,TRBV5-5,CASSEGSTWNTIYF,TGTGCCAGCAGCGAAGGGAGTACCTGGAACACCATATATTTT
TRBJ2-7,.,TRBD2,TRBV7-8,CASSRGTSGSYEQYF,TGTGCCAGCAGCCGAGGGACTAGCGGGAGTTACGAGCAGTACTTC
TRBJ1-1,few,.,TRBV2,CASSERGTTEAFF,TGTGCCAGCAGTGAACGGGGGACCACTGAAGCTTTCTTT
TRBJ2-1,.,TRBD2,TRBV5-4,CASSWGLDVNEQFF,TGTGCCAGCAGCTGGGGACTAGACGTCAATGAGCAGTTCTTC
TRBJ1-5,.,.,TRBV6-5,CASSSRDNNQPQHF,TGTGCCAGCAGTAGCCGGGACAACAATCAGCCCCAGCATTTT
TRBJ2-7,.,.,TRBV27,CASSGGKTYEQYF,TGTGCCAGCAGTGGCGGGAAGACCTACGAGCAGTACTTC
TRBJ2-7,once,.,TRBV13,CASTGVPYEQYF,TGTGCCAGCACGGGGGTACCCTACGAGCAGTACTTC
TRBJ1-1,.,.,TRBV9,CASSPGTHWNTEAFF,TGTGCCAGCAGCCCAGGGACTCATTGGAACACTGAAGCTTTCTTT
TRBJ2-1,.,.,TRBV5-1,CASSFQGGRSRQFF,TGCGCCAGCAGCTTCCAGGGGGGCCGGTCGAGGCAGTTCTTC
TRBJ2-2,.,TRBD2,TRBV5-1,CASSTGLAGGPSGELFF,TGCGCCAGCAGTACGGGACTAGCGGGAGGGCCATCGGGGGAGCTGTTTTTT
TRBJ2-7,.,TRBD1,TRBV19,CASSRIVSDRGFYEQYF,TGTGCCAGTAGTCGAATCGTCTCGGACAGGGGATTTTACGAGCAGTACTTC
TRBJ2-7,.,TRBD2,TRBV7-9,CASSYRTSGVYEQYF,TGTGCCAGCAGTTATAGGACTAGCGGGGTCTACGAGCAGTACTTC